This T cell receptor beta chain emerged from a study of blood T cells in healthy people across ages. Background on the study: Template switching retrieved approximately one barcoded beta molecule for each two T cells. Study-level findings and limits: Conclusively comparing naive with antigen-experienced cells was impossible with unsorted PBMCs.

Next came a second PCR, run for roughly 6 to 11 cycles, which used a sample-barcoded 5' primer along with a J-beta primer mix. Researchers report that a template-switch adaptor with 12 random nucleotides tagged each cDNA molecule. TCRdb re-derived calls from the 5' RACE reads in MiXCR, one entry per CDR3 protein. The data contain 1.5 million or so distinct CDR3 sequences, 42% of them singletons. Isolated PBMCs totaled at least 6 million in each sample. V lost 5 bases and J lost 0; bases outside the gene matches: 6. Germline V gives CDR1 LGHDT, CDR2 YNNKEL (reference sequence). The CDR3 extends over 16 amino acids. Note on this clonotype: Its antigen is as yet unknown.

The specimen was blood. V gene TRBV3-1 combines with J gene TRBJ2-3, with 9 positions matching TRBD2. The clonotype was recovered from a young woman in good health. DNA of the CDR3: TGTGCCAGCAGCGGGCGACTAGCGGAGAGCACAGATACGCAGTATTTT. This sequence encodes CASSGRLAESTDTQYF.